This TCR beta chain was profiled in a study of cytomegalovirus exposure and HLA in healthy donors. 13 Jbeta primers and 60 Vbeta primers were used for the PCR. Only in-frame clones appear in the TCRdb table, and some are missing; sequencing was by immunoSEQ multiplex PCR. The sample lists 150,000 or so clones; around 73% were seen once. Germline CDR1 is ENHRY and CDR2 is SYGVKD. V lost 6 bases and J 3 bases, leaving 11 bases between the germline ends. This CDR3 is built from 13 residues. Sample: PBMCs. This TCR came from a female donor in good health and CMV-seronegative. The chain is built from TRBV10-3 and TRBJ1-1; D remains ambiguous. The CDR3 DNA is TGTGCCATCAGATTTCAACGGGACACTGAAGCTTTCTTT. It encodes CAIRFQRDTEAFF.